This T cell receptor (beta chain) emerged from a study of cytomegalovirus exposure and HLA in healthy donors (dated by TCRdb to 2017 to 2019). A note on the overall study: An earlier analysis of some 600 of the donors reported approximately 280 Gb of sequence data and around 110 million unique TCR beta sequences obtained from roughly 180 million T cells. A later analysis re-analyzed previously published TCR beta repertoires from roughly 600 donors and added high-resolution HLA genotyping to study TCR occurrence patterns. Four or five DR-DQ haplotypes were handled as single units for association and clustering because linkage in the cohort was strong. Donor age, sex, ethnicity and CMV serostatus were compiled together with the repertoire data. All discovery cohort repertoires had been generated on a single sequencing platform. Class I and class II HLA loci were covered by the typing at four-digit resolution. The study was designed to test whether signatures of past pathogen exposure could be identified by cataloging public T cell receptors. Of the roughly 410 genotyped donors, less than 90% were placed in the genetic ancestry cluster associated with self-reported Caucasian donors. Using immunosequencing, the study profiled T cell repertoires from some 670 subjects and related those repertoires to cytomegalovirus serostatus. An early release that covered about 640 HLA-typed donors contained about 300 gigabases of sequencing data and 70 million to 100 million unique TCR sequences. The study combined high-throughput TCR immunosequencing, statistical association of individual TCRs with disease status, and machine learning to predict cytomegalovirus infection status. Genome-wide SNP genotypes for about 55% of the roughly 670 donors were used in a later genetic analysis, which treated that subset as a discovery cohort. Typing coverage differed by locus: A, B, C, DRB1 and DQB1 were typed in about 620-630 donors, DQA1 in about 560, DPA1 in 600 to 610, and DPB1 in around 490. A separate validation cohort of approximately 120 different subjects was used in addition to the roughly 640-subject first cohort. An earlier analysis of 587 of the donors used high-throughput TCR beta sequencing to judge whether each TCR beta V gene segment behaved as functional or pseudogenic. The later analysis used no new phenotypic data to find candidate immune exposures, relying instead on TCR beta sequences and their occurrence across donors. Among a few hundred genotyped donors of the cohort, an average of around 240,000 unique TCR beta nucleotide sequences were sequenced per donor, around 20% of them non-productive. The paper's findings and limits, for the study overall: An earlier analysis of roughly 570 of the donors showed that most TCR beta V segments appeared in productive rearrangements either about 87% or about 30% of the time, which broadly matched IMGT annotations. In a later analysis, several top co-occurrence clusters were reported to appear linked to parvovirus B19, influenza, CMV and Epstein-Barr virus. In a later analysis, over 15,000 TCR beta sequences were associated with specific HLA alleles at a false discovery rate of 0.05. An association between a missense DCLRE1C variant and V-gene and J-gene trimming of TCR beta chains was found in a later genetic analysis and replicated in an independent cohort. A later analysis found that most CMV-associated TCR beta chains appeared HLA-restricted, with HLA associations seemingly driven largely by CMV exposure. The earlier analysis of nearly 600 of the donors excluded 15 to 20 rarely observed V segments, including chromosome 9 orphons, because counts were too low. The 87-base-pair reads could not distinguish some IMGT-functional V segments, including TRBV6-2 and TRBV6-3, so those segments were excluded. A group of highly shared sequence variants was considered likely to be a technical artifact of the sequencing pipeline. Roughly uniform sequencing depth across donors was assumed in presence/absence analyses, although this assumption may not hold. Strong co-occurrence of HLA alleles, especially DR and DQ, made assigning TCR associations to individual alleles difficult. A further reported finding was that TCR beta sequences accurately predicted the HLA-A and HLA-B alleles for most subjects in the first cohort. The classifier was reported to diagnose cytomegalovirus status with high specificity and sensitivity in both the original cohort and the validation cohort. Because HLA typing was missing for some donors at each locus, association tests included only the typed subset. A later analysis found that TCR association rates varied across HLA loci, with DRB1 alleles showing the most associated TCRs and HLA-C alleles the fewest. In this cohort, only TCR beta chains were sequenced, and detectable features were limited by the absence of alpha or paired-chain data. In a later analysis, HLA-associated TCR beta chains showed more clonal expansion and lower generation probabilities than non-associated chains that were equally common. The study listed 150 to 200 TCR beta chains as associated with cytomegalovirus. A few of the identified cytomegalovirus-associated TCR beta chains were confirmed in vitro to be specific for cytomegalovirus antigens. For the cohort, immune exposure information was limited to CMV serostatus. Most TCR sequences were observed very rarely across donors, whereas some public TCRs were present in many individuals. Compared with the approximately 600-donor mean, donors in an Asian-associated ancestry cluster had fewer N-insertions in productive TCRs, according to a later genetic analysis. The authors suggested that the approach could potentially be extended to other disease states and immunological phenotypes. Linkage disequilibrium might explain the correlated functional status among segregating V segments, but an unknown experimental factor could not be excluded.

Library method: the immunoSEQ multiplex PCR assay. The multiplex PCR relied on a mix of 60 forward primers for TCR Vbeta segments and 13 reverse primers for TCR Jbeta segments. The CDR3 region of rearranged TCR beta genes was amplified from genomic DNA by a multiplex PCR assay. The amplified TCR beta libraries were sequenced on the Illumina HiSeq System as 87-base-pair reads. From the authors' description of their analysis: In a later analysis, some 80 million unique TCR beta chains were counted across the roughly 670 repertoires, and around 11 million of these chains were shared by at least two donors. Raw reads were error-corrected and collapsed into unique sequences with a nearest-neighbor algorithm that merged closely related sequences to remove PCR and sequencing errors. To assign V, D and J gene segments, CDR3 sequences were aligned to IMGT reference sequences. For a sequence to be retained, a match of at least six nucleotides was required to both a V gene segment and a J gene segment. Rearrangements were classified as productive when the CDR3 lacked stop codons and remained in frame with V and J, and all other rearrangements were classified as non-productive. Following IMGT convention, CDR3 was defined as the stretch from the second conserved V-encoded cysteine to the conserved J-encoded phenylalanine. The earlier analysis of 587 of the donors excluded any sequence lacking an unambiguous match to a single V gene segment. An earlier analysis of under 750 of the donors called V segments functional above 56.7% productive rearrangements and segregating when the between-donor standard deviation exceeded 5%. A statistical classification framework was built for diagnosing cytomegalovirus status from the catalog of TCR beta chain sequences. V and J gene assignment, in a later analysis, came from comparing TCR nucleotide sequences with IMGT/GENE-DB human TR gene sequences. The TCRdist pipeline was used in a later analysis to assign CDR3 sequences and most-parsimonious VDJ recombination scenarios. In a later analysis, each TCR beta chain was defined by its CDR3 amino acid sequence together with its V-gene family, and reads lacking a unique V-gene family were excluded. A later analysis removed 592 highly shared, low-generation-probability nucleotide sequences to deal with suspected cross-contamination and a sequencing artifact. For each public chain, a later analysis derived a clonal expansion index from normalized ranks of inferred template counts within each repertoire. A later analysis computed generation probabilities with a VDJ recombination model fitted to out-of-frame rearrangements, and checked the results against IGoR. In a later analysis, hypergeometric tests were used to score TCR-TCR, TCR-HLA and TCR-CMV co-occurrence, with a repertoire-size bias correction applied to TCR pairs. A later analysis estimated false discovery rates by permuting HLA or CMV assignments 20 times. In a later analysis, co-occurring TCRs were grouped using DBSCAN, and TCRdist sequence similarity was added for clustering within HLA-allele-positive subsets. Repertoires with fewer than 30,000 or more than 120,000 public chains, plus five repertoires with anomalous nucleotide sharing, were excluded from co-occurrence clustering. In TCRdb, the immuneACCESS table is reduced to in-frame sequences with V and J assigned. These tables do not hold every clone; where another copy was compared, an unresolved V gene accounts for under half, and the others remain unexplained. That table gives V, J and clone size, and the DNA gave D and trimming. For this sample there are 200,000 to 250,000 clones; 65% to 85% appear just once. The biggest ten clones account for 1.7% of the sample.

In total, around 600 healthy bone marrow donors made up the cohort. All cohort members were sampled while nominally healthy, although unrecorded immune exposures were likely present. The donor was CMV seronegative and was included in the group of about 400 seronegative cohort members. A peripheral blood sample was provided by each donor, and peripheral blood mononuclear cells were used for TCR beta sequencing. The Qiagen DNeasy Blood Extraction Kit was used to extract genomic DNA from the blood cell samples. About this clone: It lacks a known antigen. Base qualities are not recorded, but no much larger clone differs from it by a single base.

V gives up 5 bases and J gives up 4 bases, and the segment between their germline ends measures 15 bases. From the cysteine up to the phenylalanine, the CDR3 has a length of 14 residues. Only the CDR3 portion is preserved as DNA: 42 bases, with reading frame beginning at the first base. CDR1 MDHEN and CDR2 SYDVKM were looked up in the germline V gene. The chain uses TRBV28 and TRBJ2-7; D gene: possibly TRBD1, on 6 matching bases. The sequence was collected from a middle-aged man in good health and CMV-seronegative. Sequenced: PBMCs. CDR3 loop: CASSQGGSMYEQYF. The DNA reads TGTGCCAGCAGTCAAGGGGGTTCGATGTACGAGCAGTACTTC.